Presented here are 16 T cell receptor beta chains from one specimen sequenced in a study of blood T cell repertoires in COVID-19. Assay: immunoSEQ multiplex PCR; the TCRdb copy retains only in-frame clones and omits some. The table shows just under 55,000 clones, with more than 90% occurring only once. The sequenced material came from peripheral blood. The receptors derive from a man aged 45-65 years with acute or convalescent COVID-19.

This clone has a handful of counts. This chain uses TRBV10-2 with TRBJ2-7, with 7 bases lining up with TRBD1. The CDR3 sequence is 13 residues long. From germline, CDR1 is WSHSY and CDR2 SAAADI. V was clipped by 4 bases and J by 2 bases; unmatched bases: 2. The DNA for the CDR3 is TGCGCCAGCAGTGGGCAGGGGGCCTACGAGCAGTACTTC. It codes for CASSGQGAYEQYF.

The chain combines TRBV6-1 with TRBJ2-1; TRBD1 agrees at 7 bases. The junction had 3 bases not matched to a gene; V was cut back by 4 bases and J by 3 bases. CDR1 is MNHNS and CDR2 is SASEGT in the germline V gene. The CDR3 loop spans 14 amino acids. CDR3 DNA sequence: TGTGCCAGCAGTGGAGCAGGGGGCTACAATGAGCAGTTCTTC. It specifies CASSGAGGYNEQFF.

The chain uses TRBV11-2 and TRBJ1-2; TRBD1 matches at 7 bases. The CDR3 consists of 16 residues. Trimming removed 2 bases from V and 4 bases from J; junction bases left unmatched: 10. Germline assignment: CDR1 SGHAT and CDR2 FQNNGV. CDR3 sequence: CASSLTSAAGGYGYTF. CDR3 nucleotides: TGTGCCAGCAGCTTAACATCCGCGGCAGGGGGCTATGGCTACACCTTC. Variable domain in full (rest from reference TRBV11-2 and TRBJ1-2): EAGVAQSPRYKIIEKRQSVAFWCNPISGHATLYWYQQILGQGPKLLIQFQNNGVVDDSQLPKDRFSAERLKGVDSTLKIQPAKLEDSAVYLCASSLTSAAGGYGYTFGSGTRLTVV.

The chain is built from TRBV5-4 and TRBJ2-5, with a weak D call TRBD1 (6 bases). This CDR3 spans 16 amino acids. From germline, CDR1 is SGHNT and CDR2 YYREEE (reference sequence). The V and J ends lost 4 bases and 0 bases respectively, with 16 bases between them. The CDR3 here is CASSPTQGTYQETQYF. The CDR3 nucleotides read TGTGCCAGCAGCCCCACACAGGGCACCTACCAAGAGACCCAGTACTTC.

V is TRBV7-2 and J is TRBJ2-1; D remains ambiguous. The CDR3 length is 11 residues. Trimming shortened V by 4 bases and J by 13 bases, and 11 bases separated the two germline ends. Germline V gene sequence: CDR1 SGHTA, CDR2 FQGNSA. The CDR3 is CASSSKIPQFF. CDR3 coding DNA: TGTGCCAGCAGCTCTAAGATTCCCCAGTTCTTC.

The gene calls are TRBV6-2 or TRBV6-3 and TRBJ2-5, with 7 bases lining up with TRBD1. This CDR3 spans 15 amino acids. Germline-derived CDR1 and CDR2 are MNHEY and SVGEGT. V trimming: 6 bases; J trimming: 5 bases; junction bases outside the gene matches: 12. In DNA form, the CDR3 reads TGTGCCAGCAGCGCATACCAGGGGGTTGGGGAGACCCAGTACTTC. The encoded protein is CASSAYQGVGETQYF.

V and J are TRBV5-1 and TRBJ1-3; D unresolved. The V end was cut by 0 bases, the J end by 0 bases, with 10 bases between. Germline V lookup: CDR1 SGHRS, CDR2 YFSETQ. The CDR3 is made up of 16 amino acids. CDR3 nucleotide sequence: TGCGCCAGCAGCTTGGAGATAACAAACTCTGGAAACACCATATATTTT. Its translation is CASSLEITNSGNTIYF.

Here the CDR3 DNA reads TGTGCCAGCAGTTCCCGGGGTAGCGGCTCCTACGAGCAGTACTTC. Its translation: CASSSRGSGSYEQYF. The chain links TRBV6-5 to TRBJ2-7; a possible D gene is TRBD2 (6 bases). CDR1 and CDR2 from the germline V gene are MNHEY and SVGAGI. The CDR3 loop spans 15 amino acids. V was shortened by 4 bases and J by 0 bases, with 13 bases between the two germline ends.

This chain joins TRBV5-4 and TRBJ2-1; D might be TRBD2 (5 bases). Looked up from germline, CDR1 is SGHNT and CDR2 is YYREEE (reference sequence). Trimming removed 4 bases from V and 5 bases from J, with 10 bases in between. CDR3 size: 13 residues. CDR3 protein: CASSPGINNEQFF. The CDR3 bases are TGTGCCAGCAGCCCCGGGATAAACAATGAGCAGTTCTTC. Supplemented by reference TRBV5-4 and TRBJ2-1, the full variable domain reads ETGVTQSPTHLIKTRGQQVTLRCSSQSGHNTVSWYQQALGQGPQFIFQYYREEENGRGNFPPRFSGLQFPNYSSELNVNALELDDSALYLCASSPGINNEQFFGPGTRLTVL.

This clone has just one count. The V call is TRBV5-1, the J call TRBJ2-7, with TRBD2 matching over 9 bases. CDR1 and CDR2 (germline): SGHRS, YFSETQ. The CDR3 loop spans 16 amino acids. V was pared by 0 bases and J by 2 bases, with 6 bases of the junction left unmatched. CDR3 loop: CASSLVLAGKPYEQYF. CDR3 DNA: TGCGCCAGCAGCTTGGTTCTAGCGGGAAAGCCCTACGAGCAGTACTTC.

The chain has TRBV5-1 and TRBJ2-7; 7 bases align to TRBD1. This CDR3 spans 13 amino acids. Germline V lookup: CDR1 SGHRS, CDR2 YFSETQ. Losses at the gene ends were 4 bases for V and 2 bases for J; bases not matched to a gene: 3. In DNA, the CDR3 is TGCGCCAGCAGCGACAGGGCCCCCTACGAGCAGTACTTC. Its protein product is CASSDRAPYEQYF.

This clone was seen a few times. V gene TRBV5-1 combines with J gene TRBJ1-4; 8 bases match TRBD1. The CDR3 covers 14 residues. V shed 4 bases, J shed 7 bases, and the junction held 6 bases outside the gene matches. Germline V lookup: CDR1 SGHRS, CDR2 YFSETQ. The CDR3 here is CASSPQGGSEKLFF. In DNA, the CDR3 is TGCGCCAGCAGCCCACAGGGGGGATCTGAAAAACTGTTTTTT.

This clone was observed once. The genes are TRBV4-1 and TRBJ1-2, with 7 bases fitting TRBD1. The trim removed 5 bases at V and 3 bases at J, leaving 6 bases unmatched. The CDR3 has 14 residues. Germline V gene lookup returns CDR1 MGHRA and CDR2 YSYEKL. As DNA, the CDR3 is TGCGCCAGCAGCGCCCTACAGGGGTACTATGGCTACACCTTC. Translation: CASSALQGYYGYTF.

This clone showed up just once. The V gene is TRBV24-1, the J gene TRBJ1-5; TRBD1 is a possible D gene (5 bases). Germline-derived CDR1 and CDR2 are KGHDR and SFDVKD. This CDR3 region has 15 residues. The germline V and J ends were trimmed by 3 bases and 1 base, with 9 bases remaining between them. The CDR3 coding sequence is TGTGCCACCAGTGATCCAGGGTACAGCAATCAGCCCCAGCATTTT. This gives the protein CATSDPGYSNQPQHF.

The chain carries TRBV7-9 and TRBJ1-2; TRBD1 matches 8 bases. Germline V gene sequence: CDR1 SEHNR, CDR2 FQNEAQ (reference sequence). V was clipped by 5 bases and J by 0 bases; unmatched bases: 5. The CDR3 is 15 amino acids. CDR3 DNA: TGTGCCAGCAGCCCGACAGGGGAGGCTAACTATGGCTACACCTTC. Translation gives CASSPTGEANYGYTF. Full variable domain (rest looked up from reference TRBV7-9 and TRBJ1-2): DTGVSQNPRHKITKRGQNVTFRCDPISEHNRLYWYRQTLGQGPEFLTYFQNEAQLEKSRLLSDRFSAERPKGSFSTLEIQRTEQGDSAMYLCASSPTGEANYGYTFGSGTRLTVV.

The chain uses TRBV6-5 and TRBJ2-7; 12 bases are a match to TRBD2. Trimming removed 6 bases from V and 2 bases from J; junction bases left unmatched: 5. The CDR3 is 15 amino acids. Germline V gene lookup returns CDR1 MNHEY and CDR2 SVGAGI. CDR3 amino acids: CASRSRTSGTYEQYF. The CDR3 DNA follows: TGTGCCAGCAGGAGCCGGACTAGCGGGACCTACGAGCAGTACTTC.